The table lists the clone carrying this TCR beta chain with a few counts. This sample stems from a study of naive and memory T cell subsets. The beta constant-region primer was an equimolar mix of two oligonucleotides covering TRBC1 and TRBC2. Ligation attached a single-stranded oligonucleotide with a 12-nucleotide UMI and the SP2 primer to the cDNA 3' end. TCRdb independently ran MiXCR on the UMI-ligation and nested PCR reads; one entry per CDR3 protein. The sample consists of about 85,000 distinct CDR3 sequences, approximately 14% of them appearing once. Separate alpha and beta amplification began at the second PCR step. Four subsets defined by CD45RA and CD27 were sorted after CD3, CD4, CD8 and live/dead staining. This CDR3 contains 14 residues. CDR1 and CDR2 (germline): SNHLY, FYNNEI. Between the trimmed V and J ends, which lost 7 bases and 4 bases, there was a span of 15 bases.

This chain connects TRBV2 to TRBJ2-3; D possibly corresponds to TRBD2 (5 bases). This TCR was sampled from a human donor in good health. Source material: central memory CD4+ T cells from blood. The CDR3 bases are TGTGCCAGCATTCGCACTAGTTCGGCAGATACGCAGTATTTT. Residues: CASIRTSSADTQYF.